The 22 T cell receptor beta chains in this list originate from one sample, sequenced in a study of blood T cell repertoires in COVID-19. This table comes from immunoSEQ multiplex PCR, and its TCRdb copy is limited to in-frame clones, with some not included. Of nearly 350,000 clones in the sample, around 83% were seen once. The specimen was peripheral blood. These receptors all come from a man between 25 and 39 years old with active or convalescent COVID-19.

The chain employs TRBV12-3 or TRBV12-4 and TRBJ1-4, with D unresolved. Trimming removed 6 bases from V and 6 bases from J, with 8 bases in between. There are 12 residues in the CDR3. In DNA, the CDR3 is TGTGCCAGCAGCGCGGAACATGAAAAACTGTTTTTT. This sequence encodes CASSAEHEKLFF.

This chain joins TRBV5-1 and TRBJ1-4, with 9 bases matching TRBD1. The CDR3 is 14 residues long. With V trimmed by 4 bases and J by 6 bases, 4 bases remained unmatched. Germline V gene lookup returns CDR1 SGHRS and CDR2 YFSETQ. In DNA form, the CDR3 reads TGCGCCAGCAGCCCGACAGGGGGACATGAAAAACTGTTTTTT. It encodes CASSPTGGHEKLFF. The complete variable domain, with remaining parts taken from reference TRBV5-1 and TRBJ1-4, reads KAGVTQTPRYLIKTRGQQVTLSCSPISGHRSVSWYQQTPGQGLQFLFEYFSETQRNKGNFPGRFSGRQFSNSRSEMNVSTLELGDSALYLCASSPTGGHEKLFFGSGTQLSVL.

The chain couples TRBV7-2 to TRBJ1-1; D gene ambiguous. The germline gives CDR1 SGHTA, CDR2 FQGNSA. The CDR3 runs 12 residues. V was clipped by 5 bases and J by 8 bases, with 12 bases between them. The CDR3 bases are TGTGCCAGCAGCGTAATCGGGGAAGAAGCTTTCTTT. It translates to CASSVIGEEAFF. Filled out from reference TRBV7-2 and TRBJ1-1, the complete variable domain reads GAGVSQSPSNKVTEKGKDVELRCDPISGHTALYWYRQSLGQGLEFLIYFQGNSAPDKSGLPSDRFSAERTGGSVSTLTIQRTQQEDSAVYLCASSVIGEEAFFGQGTRLTVV.

CDR3 protein: CASSPSEDTQYF. Written as DNA, the CDR3 is TGTGCCAGCAGCCCAAGCGAAGATACGCAGTATTTT. The chain recombines TRBV12-3 or TRBV12-4 with TRBJ2-3; D is uncertain. The CDR3 length is 12 residues. Trimming cost V 6 bases and J 5 bases, with 9 bases left between them.

The chain carries TRBV4-1 and TRBJ2-7; D possibly corresponds to TRBD1 (8 bases). Germline assignment: CDR1 MGHRA and CDR2 YSYEKL. The V end lost 5 bases, the J end lost 6 bases, and 17 bases lay between the germline ends. The CDR3 runs to 14 residues. CDR3 sequence reads: CASSRDRGGGEQYF. The CDR3 coding sequence is TGCGCCAGCAGCAGAGACAGGGGCGGGGGCGAGCAGTACTTC.

The V gene is TRBV11-3, the J gene TRBJ1-1, with D tentatively TRBD1 (5 bases). V was clipped by 1 base and J by 6 bases, with 15 bases between them. Per the germline V gene, CDR1 is SGHNT and CDR2 is YENEEA. The CDR3 length is 15 residues. The chain's CDR3 is CASSLAGQVNSEAFF. The CDR3 DNA follows: TGTGCCAGCAGCTTAGCAGGGCAAGTAAACTCTGAAGCTTTCTTT.

The chain has TRBV14 and TRBJ1-1; TRBD1 agrees at 7 bases. CDR3 length equals 13 residues. The germline gives CDR1 SGHDN, CDR2 FVKESK. V lost 0 bases to trimming and J lost 10 bases; unmatched junction nucleotides: 5. The CDR3 reads CASSQDIRQGAFF. CDR3 nucleotides: TGTGCCAGCAGCCAAGATATAAGACAGGGAGCTTTCTTT.

The genes are TRBV10-1 and TRBJ1-2, with D unresolved. Trimming removed 9 bases at V and 3 bases at J, with 20 bases between. This CDR3 contains 15 residues. The germline V gene encodes CDR1 WNHNN and CDR2 SYGVQD (reference sequence). The CDR3 DNA sequence: TGCGCCAGTCTTTTCGGACTTAATTTTCACTATGGCTACACCTTC. Translated, it gives CASLFGLNFHYGYTF.

V and J are TRBV6-5 and TRBJ2-7, with a weak D call TRBD1 (5 bases). CDR3 length: 12 residues. Looked up from germline, CDR1 is MNHEY and CDR2 is SVGAGI. Trimming took off 6 bases at V and 6 bases at J, with 12 bases between the two ends. CDR3 DNA: TGTGCCAGCAGCAGGGCCGCCAGCGAGCAGTACTTC. It yields the protein CASSRAASEQYF.

The chain has TRBV7-8 and TRBJ2-1; TRBD2 might be the D (7 bases). The V gene's germline CDR1 is SGHVS and CDR2 FQNEAQ. The CDR3 consists of 16 residues. V gave up 5 bases and J gave up 9 bases, with 23 bases separating them. The CDR3 here is CASSLIGGANLPEQFF. The CDR3 coding sequence is TGTGCCAGCAGCCTGATTGGGGGGGCAAATCTGCCTGAGCAGTTCTTC.

About this clone: The junction shows a germline mismatch at one end, possibly a read error. The chain is built from TRBV7-9 and TRBJ2-3; possible D gene TRBD2, 6 bases. The CDR3 loop spans 16 amino acids. The V gene's germline CDR1 is SEHNR and CDR2 FQNEAQ (reference sequence). DNA of the CDR3: TGTGCCAGCAGGTTAGCGCGAACGGGGGGCACAGATACGCAGTATTTT. The encoded protein is CASRLARTGGTDTQYF.

This clone was detected once. V gene TRBV18 combines with J gene TRBJ1-1, with D perhaps matching TRBD1 (5 bases). The CDR3 covers 14 residues. With 0 bases removed from V and 4 bases from J, the gap between germline ends came to 9 bases. The germline CDR1 and CDR2 sequences are KGHSH and LQKENI. The CDR3 sequence is CASSPPWGGTEAFF. The CDR3 region has the DNA TGTGCCAGCTCACCACCTTGGGGGGGCACTGAAGCTTTCTTT. Based on the CDR3 plus reference TRBV18 and TRBJ1-1, the full variable domain is NAGVMQNPRHLVRRRGQEARLRCSPMKGHSHVYWYRQLPEEGLKFMVYLQKENIIDESGMPKERFSAEFPKEGPSILRIQQVVRGDSAAYFCASSPPWGGTEAFFGQGTRLTVV.

CDR3 nucleotide sequence: TGCAGCGTTGGAGCGTCGATCAAGGGGTACTACGAGCAGTACTTC. Its translation: CSVGASIKGYYEQYF. The chain combines TRBV29-1 with TRBJ2-7; a possible D gene is TRBD1 (5 bases). This CDR3 region has 15 residues. Germline CDR1 reads SQVTM; CDR2 reads ANQGSEA. Trimming pared 4 bases from V and 3 bases from J, leaving 19 bases between.

CDR3 in amino acids: CASSAPATGWDIQYF. Written as DNA, the CDR3 is TGTGCCAGCAGCGCTCCCGCCACAGGGTGGGACATTCAGTACTTC. The chain is built from TRBV9 and TRBJ2-4; D possibly corresponds to TRBD1 (6 bases). This CDR3 has 15 amino acids. From germline, CDR1 is SGDLS and CDR2 YYNGEE. V lost 3 bases and J lost 8, with 18 bases in between.

The rearrangement uses TRBV5-4 and TRBJ2-2; 9 nucleotides align to TRBD2. The V gene's germline CDR1 is SGHNT and CDR2 YYREEE (reference sequence). CDR3 length: 15 residues. The V gene end was trimmed by 0 bases and the J gene end by 6 bases; junction bases not matched to a gene: 3. CDR3 region: CASSLGTSAAGELFF. Written as DNA, the CDR3 is TGTGCCAGCAGCTTGGGGACTAGCGCGGCCGGGGAGCTGTTTTTT.

J is TRBJ2-3 and V is TRBV7-7; 11 bases fit TRBD2. V lost 6 bases and J lost 4; bases outside the gene matches: 15. This CDR3 comprises 18 residues. Germline assignment: CDR1 SSHAT and CDR2 FNYEAQ (reference sequence). The CDR3 region is CASSPERASGGLSDTQYF. CDR3 nucleotide sequence: TGTGCCAGCAGTCCCGAGCGAGCTAGCGGGGGGTTGTCAGATACGCAGTATTTT. The full variable domain, in which reference TRBV7-7 and TRBJ2-3 provide the parts outside the CDR3, is GAGVSQSPRYKVTKRGQDVTLRCDPISSHATLYWYQQALGQGPEFLTYFNYEAQPDKSGLPSDRFSAERPEGSISTLTIQRTEQRDSAMYRCASSPERASGGLSDTQYFGPGTRLTVL.

This clone was observed once. The chain links TRBV14 to TRBJ1-1, with D possibly TRBD1 on 6 matching bases. Germline V gene sequence: CDR1 SGHDN, CDR2 FVKESK. V dropped 8 bases and J dropped 2 bases, with 15 bases sitting between them. The CDR3 is 14 residues long. This chain's CDR3 is CASARTAGNTEAFF. CDR3 DNA: TGTGCCAGCGCTAGGACAGCAGGAAACACTGAAGCTTTCTTT.

The CDR3 nucleotides are TGTGCCAGCAGCCTATGGACAGGAGAGAACACTGAAGCTTTCTTT. This codes for CASSLWTGENTEAFF. V gene TRBV7-2 combines with J gene TRBJ1-1, with 7 bases matching TRBD1. With 5 bases clipped from V and 1 base from J, the junction kept 7 bases outside the gene matches. Germline CDR1 and CDR2: SGHTA and FQGNSA. The CDR3 is 15 amino acids.

The count of this clone is one. The chain carries TRBV3-1 (or the pseudogene TRBV3-2) and TRBJ2-7, with TRBD2 matching 8 bases. The V segment lost 2 bases and the J segment 0 bases; nucleotides outside the gene matches: 3. Germline assignment: CDR1 LGHDT and CDR2 YNNKEL (reference sequence). This CDR3 is built from 15 residues. The CDR3 region is CASSQRLARSYEQYF. DNA of the CDR3: TGTGCCAGCAGCCAAAGACTAGCGCGCTCCTACGAGCAGTACTTC.

V and J are TRBV29-1 and TRBJ1-2; D gene ambiguous. The length of the CDR3 is 12 residues. Germline lookup yields CDR1 SQVTM and CDR2 ANQGSEA. The V end was cut by 2 bases, the J end by 9 bases, with 13 bases between. The CDR3 sequence: CSVESGELSYTF. The CDR3 region has the DNA TGCAGCGTTGAATCCGGGGAGTTGAGCTACACCTTC. The variable domain in full, with the rest retrieved from reference TRBV29-1 and TRBJ1-2, is SAVISQKPSRDICQRGTSLTIQCQVDSQVTMMFWYRQQPGQSLTLIATANQGSEATYESGFVIDKFPISRPNLTFSTLTVSNMSPEDSSIYLCSVESGELSYTFGSGTRLTVV.

CDR3 amino acids: CASSQEAGVSSYEQYF. The DNA for the CDR3 is TGTGCCAGCAGCCAAGAAGCGGGGGTAAGCTCCTACGAGCAGTACTTC. The chain has TRBV3-1 (or the pseudogene TRBV3-2) and TRBJ2-7; TRBD2 aligns across 8 bases. The CDR3 loop spans 16 amino acids. CDR1 and CDR2 from the germline V gene are LGHDT and YNNKEL (reference sequence). With V trimmed by 0 bases and J by 0 bases, 4 bases remained unmatched.

V and J are TRBV24-1 and TRBJ1-2; D is perhaps TRBD1 (5 bases). The CDR3 length is 13 residues. V was clipped by 4 bases and J by 6 bases, with 11 bases between them. Germline CDR1 and CDR2: KGHDR and SFDVKD. CDR3 bases: TGTGCCACCAGTGAGGAGGGACCGCATGGCTACACCTTC. The encoded protein is CATSEEGPHGYTF.